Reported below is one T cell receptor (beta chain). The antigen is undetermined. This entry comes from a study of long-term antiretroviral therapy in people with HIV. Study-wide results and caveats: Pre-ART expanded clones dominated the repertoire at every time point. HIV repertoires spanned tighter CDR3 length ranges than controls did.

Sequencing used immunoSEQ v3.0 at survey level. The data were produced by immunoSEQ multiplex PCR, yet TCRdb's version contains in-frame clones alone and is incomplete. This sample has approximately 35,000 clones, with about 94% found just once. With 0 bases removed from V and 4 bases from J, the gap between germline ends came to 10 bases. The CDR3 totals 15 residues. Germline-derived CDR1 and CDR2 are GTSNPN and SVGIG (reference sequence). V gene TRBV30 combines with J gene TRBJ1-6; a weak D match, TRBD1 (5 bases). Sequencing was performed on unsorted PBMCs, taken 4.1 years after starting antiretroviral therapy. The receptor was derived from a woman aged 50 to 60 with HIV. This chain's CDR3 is CAWSVTASYNSPLHF. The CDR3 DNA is TGTGCCTGGAGTGTGACAGCTAGTTATAATTCACCCCTCCACTTT.